This TCR beta chain was recovered during a study of T cell repertoires in cytomegalovirus infection (dated by TCRdb to about 2019). Background on the whole study: Donor HLA type was relevant to the analysis, as public TCR beta signatures indicated carriage of CMV infection together with the matching HLA type. What the authors observed across the whole study: In both this cohort and an independent roughly 330-donor cohort, the cumulative frequency of public TCR beta family members distinguished carriers of CMV infection plus the relevant HLA type. The ex vivo response was dominated by HLA-C-restricted CMV-specific TCR beta clonotypes, and the single most frequent clonotype in two of eight donors was supplied by these HLA-C-restricted clonotypes.

A few counts support this clonotype. Its antigen remains unidentified. No much larger clonotype is one base removed from it; base qualities were not supplied. The CDR3 goes from the cysteine to the phenylalanine over 16 residues. CDR3 DNA only is kept here, 48 bases in frame from base 1. A distance of 15 bases separates the germline ends of V and J, which lose 5 bases and 1 base respectively. Per the germline V gene, MNHEY is the CDR1 and SVGEGT is the CDR2. Sequencing relied on an Illumina HiSeq 1500. Clones were called with MiXCR by TCRdb after fastp trimmed the public reads at Q25, and only in-frame beta chains were retained. Each record represents a unique CDR3 protein, reported with the most common genes and DNA among its rows. The sample table holds around 530,000 distinct CDR3 sequences, of which about a quarter were seen once. The leading ten clones occupy about 13% of the sample.

The rearranged chain carries TRBV6-2 or TRBV6-3 and TRBJ2-1; matching of 6 bases hints at TRBD2 as the D gene. Material for sequencing was PBMCs. This clonotype originated in a human donor in good health (CMV status not recorded). Some clones in this sample may be carry-over from other donors' samples. The CDR3 region has the sequence CASSQQLAPSYNEQFF. The DNA reads TGTGCCAGCAGTCAACAACTAGCCCCTTCCTACAATGAGCAGTTCTTC.